This record covers a single T cell receptor (beta chain). TCRdb keeps only in-frame clones here, not all; method: immunoSEQ multiplex PCR. Of under 150,000 clones in the sample, roughly 86% are singletons; the top ten hold 4.5% to 7%. The data belong to a study of T cell responses to AZD1222 COVID-19 vaccine. The ends were cut back, 4 bases at V and 4 bases at J, with 25 bases in the middle. The CDR3 runs 18 residues. Germline V gene lookup returns CDR1 SGHRS and CDR2 YFSETQ. The origin of this receptor is an adult who received the AZD1222 COVID-19 vaccine. The rearrangement joins TRBV5-1 to TRBJ2-3; a weak D match, TRBD2 (6 bases). The source material was peripheral blood, sampled 28 days after the second AZD1222 dose. CDR3 DNA: TGCGCCAGCAGCCAGGATTCGAGGCCTATCTGGGGGGCAGATACGCAGTATTTT. Translation gives CASSQDSRPIWGADTQYF.